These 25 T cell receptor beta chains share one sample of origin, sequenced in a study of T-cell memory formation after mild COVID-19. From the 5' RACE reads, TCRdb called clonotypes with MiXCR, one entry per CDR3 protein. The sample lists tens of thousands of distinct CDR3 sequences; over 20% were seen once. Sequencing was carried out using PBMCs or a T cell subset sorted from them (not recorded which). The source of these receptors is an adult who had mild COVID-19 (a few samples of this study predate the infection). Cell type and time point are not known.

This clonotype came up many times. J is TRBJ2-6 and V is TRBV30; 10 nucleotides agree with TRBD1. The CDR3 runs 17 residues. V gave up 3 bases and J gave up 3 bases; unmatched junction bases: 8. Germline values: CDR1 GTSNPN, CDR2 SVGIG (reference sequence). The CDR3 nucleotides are TGTGCCTGGAGGACCGACAGGGGGCTCTTTGGGGCCAACGTCCTGACTTTC. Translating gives CAWRTDRGLFGANVLTF. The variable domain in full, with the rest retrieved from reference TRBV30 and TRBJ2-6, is SQTIHQWPATLVQPVGSPLSLECTVEGTSNPNLYWYRQAAGRGLQLLFYSVGIGQISSEVPQNLSASRPQDRQFILSSKKLLLSDSGFYLCAWRTDRGLFGANVLTFGAGSRLTVL.

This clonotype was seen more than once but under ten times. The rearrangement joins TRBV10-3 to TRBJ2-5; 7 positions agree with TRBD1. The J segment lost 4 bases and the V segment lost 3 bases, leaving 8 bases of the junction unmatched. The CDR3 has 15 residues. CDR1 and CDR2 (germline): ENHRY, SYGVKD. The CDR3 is CAISDAGGTLETQYF. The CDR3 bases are TGTGCCATCAGTGACGCAGGGGGAACACTAGAGACCCAGTACTTC.

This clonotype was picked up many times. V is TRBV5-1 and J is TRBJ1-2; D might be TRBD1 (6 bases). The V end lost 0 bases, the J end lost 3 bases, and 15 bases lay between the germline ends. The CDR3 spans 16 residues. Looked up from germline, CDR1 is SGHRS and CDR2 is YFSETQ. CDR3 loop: CASSLAVGAKDYGYTF. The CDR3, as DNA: TGCGCCAGCAGCTTGGCCGTGGGGGCGAAGGACTATGGCTACACCTTC.

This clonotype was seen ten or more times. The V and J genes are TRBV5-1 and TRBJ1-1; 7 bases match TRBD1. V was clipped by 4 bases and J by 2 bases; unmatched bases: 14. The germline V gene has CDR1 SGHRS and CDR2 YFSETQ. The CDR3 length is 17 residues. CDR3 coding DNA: TGCGCCAGCAGCGCGGACCAGGGGGGTCCTCCTAACACTGAAGCTTTCTTT. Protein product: CASSADQGGPPNTEAFF.

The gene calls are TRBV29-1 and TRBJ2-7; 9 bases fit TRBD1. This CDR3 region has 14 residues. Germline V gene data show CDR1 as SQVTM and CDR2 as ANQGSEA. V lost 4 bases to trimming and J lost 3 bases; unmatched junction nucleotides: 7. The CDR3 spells CSVGSEDRGYEQYF. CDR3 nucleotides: TGCAGCGTTGGGTCAGAGGACAGGGGCTACGAGCAGTACTTC.

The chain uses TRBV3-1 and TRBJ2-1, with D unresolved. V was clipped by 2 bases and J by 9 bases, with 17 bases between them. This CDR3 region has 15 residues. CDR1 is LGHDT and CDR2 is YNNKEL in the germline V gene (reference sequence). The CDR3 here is CASSQFVGSSGEQFF. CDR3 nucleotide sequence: TGTGCCAGCAGCCAATTTGTGGGGTCCTCGGGTGAGCAGTTCTTC.

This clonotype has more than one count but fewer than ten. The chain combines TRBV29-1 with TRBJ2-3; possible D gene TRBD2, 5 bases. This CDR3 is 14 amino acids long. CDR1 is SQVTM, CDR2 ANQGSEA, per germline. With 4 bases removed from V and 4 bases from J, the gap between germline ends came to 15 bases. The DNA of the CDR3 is TGCAGCGTTGCCGAGGGAATCGAATCAGATACGCAGTATTTT. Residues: CSVAEGIESDTQYF.

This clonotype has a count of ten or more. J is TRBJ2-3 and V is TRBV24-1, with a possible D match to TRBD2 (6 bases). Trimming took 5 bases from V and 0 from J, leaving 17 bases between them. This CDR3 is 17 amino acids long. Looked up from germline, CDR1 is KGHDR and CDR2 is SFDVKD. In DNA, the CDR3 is TGTGCCACCAGTGGACTCGGGAGCCATACTAGCACAGATACGCAGTATTTT. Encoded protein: CATSGLGSHTSTDTQYF.

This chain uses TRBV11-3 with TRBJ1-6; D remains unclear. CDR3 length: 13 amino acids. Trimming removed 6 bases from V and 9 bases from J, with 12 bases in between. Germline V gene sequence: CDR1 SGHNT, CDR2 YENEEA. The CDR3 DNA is TGTGCCAGCAGTGGGCCCAGCGGTTCACCCCTCCACTTT. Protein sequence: CASSGPSGSPLHF.

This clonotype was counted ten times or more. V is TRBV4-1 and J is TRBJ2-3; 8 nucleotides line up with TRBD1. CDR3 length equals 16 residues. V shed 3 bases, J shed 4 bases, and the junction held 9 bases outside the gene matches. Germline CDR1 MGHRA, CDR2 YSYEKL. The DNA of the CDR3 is TGCGCCAGCAGCCACCCGACAGGGGAAGTCCCAGATACGCAGTATTTT. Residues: CASSHPTGEVPDTQYF.

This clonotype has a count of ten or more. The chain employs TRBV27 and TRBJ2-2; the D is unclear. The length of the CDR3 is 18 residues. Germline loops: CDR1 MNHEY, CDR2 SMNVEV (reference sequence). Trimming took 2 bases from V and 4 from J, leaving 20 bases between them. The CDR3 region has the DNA TGTGCCAGCAGTTTAATCTCACCGGACCAGCCGGGCACCGGGGAGCTGTTTTTT. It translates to CASSLISPDQPGTGELFF.

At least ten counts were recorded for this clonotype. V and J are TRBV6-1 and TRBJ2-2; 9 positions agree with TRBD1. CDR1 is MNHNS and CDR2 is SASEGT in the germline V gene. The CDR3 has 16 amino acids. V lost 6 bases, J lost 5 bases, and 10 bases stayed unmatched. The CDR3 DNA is TGTGCCAGCAGCGTTACGTGGACAGGGGCAACCGGGGAGCTGTTTTTT. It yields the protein CASSVTWTGATGELFF.

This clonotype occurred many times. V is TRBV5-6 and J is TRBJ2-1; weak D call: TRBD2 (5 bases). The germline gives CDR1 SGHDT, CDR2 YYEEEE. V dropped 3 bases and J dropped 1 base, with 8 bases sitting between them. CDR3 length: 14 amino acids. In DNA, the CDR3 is TGTGCCAGCAGCTCCCCGGGGTCCTACAATGAGCAGTTCTTC. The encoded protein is CASSSPGSYNEQFF.

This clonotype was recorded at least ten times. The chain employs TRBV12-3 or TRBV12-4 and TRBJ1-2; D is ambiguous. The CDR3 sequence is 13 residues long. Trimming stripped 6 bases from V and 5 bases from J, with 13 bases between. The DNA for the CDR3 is TGTGCCAGCAGCGTATCAGGTGATTATGGCTACACCTTC. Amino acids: CASSVSGDYGYTF.

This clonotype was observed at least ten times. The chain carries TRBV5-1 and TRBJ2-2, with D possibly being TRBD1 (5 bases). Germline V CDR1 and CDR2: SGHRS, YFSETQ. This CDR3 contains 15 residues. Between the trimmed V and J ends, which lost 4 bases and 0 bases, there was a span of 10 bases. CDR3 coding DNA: TGCGCCAGCAGCGGGGCGGCTCCGAACACCGGGGAGCTGTTTTTT. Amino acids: CASSGAAPNTGELFF.

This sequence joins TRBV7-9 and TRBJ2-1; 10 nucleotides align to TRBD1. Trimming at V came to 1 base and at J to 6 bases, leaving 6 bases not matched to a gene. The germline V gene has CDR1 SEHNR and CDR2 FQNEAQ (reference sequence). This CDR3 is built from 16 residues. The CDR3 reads CASSLGRTGGVNEQFF. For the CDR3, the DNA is TGTGCCAGCAGCTTAGGCCGGACAGGGGGAGTCAATGAGCAGTTCTTC.

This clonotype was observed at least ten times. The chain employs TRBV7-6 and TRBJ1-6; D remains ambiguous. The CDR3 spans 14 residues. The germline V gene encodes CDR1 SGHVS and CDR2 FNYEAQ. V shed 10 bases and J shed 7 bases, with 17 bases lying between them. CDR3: CATQLLDGNSPLHF. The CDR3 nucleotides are TGTGCCACCCAGCTACTCGACGGGAATTCACCCCTCCACTTT.

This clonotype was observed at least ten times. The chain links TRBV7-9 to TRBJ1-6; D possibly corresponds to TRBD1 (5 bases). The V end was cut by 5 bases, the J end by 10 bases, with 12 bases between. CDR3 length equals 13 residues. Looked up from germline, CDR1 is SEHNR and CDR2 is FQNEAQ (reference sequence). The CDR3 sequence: CASSVDMGSPLHF. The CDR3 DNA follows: TGTGCCAGCAGCGTGGACATGGGGTCACCCCTCCACTTT.

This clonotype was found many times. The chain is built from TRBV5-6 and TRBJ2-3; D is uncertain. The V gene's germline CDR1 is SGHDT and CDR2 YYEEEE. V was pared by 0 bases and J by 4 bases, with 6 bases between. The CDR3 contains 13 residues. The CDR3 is CASSLATADTQYF. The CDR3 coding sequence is TGTGCCAGCAGCTTGGCTACCGCAGATACGCAGTATTTT.

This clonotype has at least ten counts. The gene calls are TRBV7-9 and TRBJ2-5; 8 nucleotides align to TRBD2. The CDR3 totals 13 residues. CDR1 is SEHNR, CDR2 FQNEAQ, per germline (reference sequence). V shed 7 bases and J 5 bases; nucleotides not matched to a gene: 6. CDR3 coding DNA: TGTGCCAGCACCCGCGGGGGGTTGGAGACCCAGTACTTC. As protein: CASTRGGLETQYF.

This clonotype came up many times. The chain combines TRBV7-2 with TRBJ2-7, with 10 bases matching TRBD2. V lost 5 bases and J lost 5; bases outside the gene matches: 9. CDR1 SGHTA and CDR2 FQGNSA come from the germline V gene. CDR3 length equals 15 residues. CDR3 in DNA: TGTGCCAGCAGCCCATACACTAGCGGGACGAACGAGCAGTACTTC. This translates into CASSPYTSGTNEQYF.

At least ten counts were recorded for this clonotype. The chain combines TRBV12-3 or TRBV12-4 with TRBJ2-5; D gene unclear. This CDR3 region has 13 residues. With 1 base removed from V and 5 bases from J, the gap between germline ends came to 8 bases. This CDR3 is CASSLVSRETQYF. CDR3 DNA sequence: TGTGCCAGCAGTTTAGTATCCAGGGAGACCCAGTACTTC.

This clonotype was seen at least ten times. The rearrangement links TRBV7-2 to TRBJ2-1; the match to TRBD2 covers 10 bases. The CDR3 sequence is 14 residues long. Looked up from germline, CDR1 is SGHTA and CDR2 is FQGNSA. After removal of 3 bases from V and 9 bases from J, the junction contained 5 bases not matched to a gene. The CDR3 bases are TGTGCCAGCAGCTTCCCCAGCGGGGGGGGTGAGCAGTTCTTC. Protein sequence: CASSFPSGGGEQFF.

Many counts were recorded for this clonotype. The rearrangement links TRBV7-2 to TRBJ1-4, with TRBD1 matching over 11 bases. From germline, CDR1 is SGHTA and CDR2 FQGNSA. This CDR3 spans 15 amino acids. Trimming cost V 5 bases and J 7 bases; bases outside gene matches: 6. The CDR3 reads CASSPRTGGGEKLFF. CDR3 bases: TGTGCCAGCAGCCCGCGGACAGGGGGCGGTGAAAAACTGTTTTTT.

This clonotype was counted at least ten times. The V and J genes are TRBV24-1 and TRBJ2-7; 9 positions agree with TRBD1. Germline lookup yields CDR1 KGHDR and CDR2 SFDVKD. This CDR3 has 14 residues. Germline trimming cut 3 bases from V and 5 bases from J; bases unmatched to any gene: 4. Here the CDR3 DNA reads TGTGCCACCAGTGATACCGGGACAGGGAACGAGCAGTACTTC. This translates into CATSDTGTGNEQYF.